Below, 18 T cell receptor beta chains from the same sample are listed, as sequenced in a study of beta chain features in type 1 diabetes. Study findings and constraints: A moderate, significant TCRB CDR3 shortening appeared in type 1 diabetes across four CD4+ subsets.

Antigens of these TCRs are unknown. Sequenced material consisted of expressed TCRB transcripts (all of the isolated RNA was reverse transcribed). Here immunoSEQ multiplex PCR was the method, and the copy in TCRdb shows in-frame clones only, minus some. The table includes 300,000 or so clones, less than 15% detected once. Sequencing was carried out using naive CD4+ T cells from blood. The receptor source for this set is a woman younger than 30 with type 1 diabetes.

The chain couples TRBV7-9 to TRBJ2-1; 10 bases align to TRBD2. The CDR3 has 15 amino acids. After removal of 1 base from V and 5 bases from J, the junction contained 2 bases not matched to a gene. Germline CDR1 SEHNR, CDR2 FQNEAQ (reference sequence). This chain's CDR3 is CASSLGLAGDNEQFF. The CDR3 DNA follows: TGTGCCAGCAGCTTAGGTCTAGCGGGAGACAATGAGCAGTTCTTC.

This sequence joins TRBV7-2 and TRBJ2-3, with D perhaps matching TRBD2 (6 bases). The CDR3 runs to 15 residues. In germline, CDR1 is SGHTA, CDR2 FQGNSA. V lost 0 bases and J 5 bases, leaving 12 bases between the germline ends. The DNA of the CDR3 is TGTGCCAGCAGCTTAGCGCCTAGCGTGGGAGATACGCAGTATTTT. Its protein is CASSLAPSVGDTQYF.

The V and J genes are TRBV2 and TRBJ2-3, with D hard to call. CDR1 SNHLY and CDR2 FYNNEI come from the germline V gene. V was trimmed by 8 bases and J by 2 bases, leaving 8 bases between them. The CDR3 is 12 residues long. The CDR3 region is CASRADTDTQYF. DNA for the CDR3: TGTGCCAGCCGCGCGGACACAGATACGCAGTATTTT.

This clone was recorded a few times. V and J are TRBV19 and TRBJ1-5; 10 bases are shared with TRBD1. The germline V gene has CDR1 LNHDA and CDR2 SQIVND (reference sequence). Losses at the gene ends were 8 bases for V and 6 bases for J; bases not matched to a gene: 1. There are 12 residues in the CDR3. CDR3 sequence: CASDRGPQPQHF. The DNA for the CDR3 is TGTGCCAGTGACAGGGGGCCTCAGCCCCAGCATTTT.

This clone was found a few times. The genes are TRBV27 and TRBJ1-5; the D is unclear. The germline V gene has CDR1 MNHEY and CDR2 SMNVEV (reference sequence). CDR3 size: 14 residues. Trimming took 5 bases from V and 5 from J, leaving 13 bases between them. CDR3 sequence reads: CASSAQSVDQPQHF. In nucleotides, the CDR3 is TGTGCCAGCAGTGCCCAATCAGTCGATCAGCCCCAGCATTTT.

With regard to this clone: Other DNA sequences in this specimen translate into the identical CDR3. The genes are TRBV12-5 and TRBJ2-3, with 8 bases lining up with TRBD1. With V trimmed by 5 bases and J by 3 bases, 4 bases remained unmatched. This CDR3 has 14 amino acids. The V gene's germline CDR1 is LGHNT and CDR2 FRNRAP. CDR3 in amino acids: CASGPGQGTDTQYF. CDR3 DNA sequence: TGTGCTAGTGGTCCCGGACAGGGAACAGATACGCAGTATTTT.

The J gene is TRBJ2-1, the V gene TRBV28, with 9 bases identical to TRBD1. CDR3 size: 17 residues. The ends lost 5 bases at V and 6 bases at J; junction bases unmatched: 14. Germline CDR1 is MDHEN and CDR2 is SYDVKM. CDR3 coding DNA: TGTGCCAGCAGTCCCCGGCCCGGGACAGGGTACCCCAATGAGCAGTTCTTC. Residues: CASSPRPGTGYPNEQFF.

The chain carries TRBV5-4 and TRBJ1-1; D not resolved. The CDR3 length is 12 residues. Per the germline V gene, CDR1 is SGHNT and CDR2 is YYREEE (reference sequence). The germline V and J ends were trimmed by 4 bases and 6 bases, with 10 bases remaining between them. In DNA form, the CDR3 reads TGTGCCAGCAGCCCGGGGAGCTCTGAAGCTTTCTTT. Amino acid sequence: CASSPGSSEAFF.

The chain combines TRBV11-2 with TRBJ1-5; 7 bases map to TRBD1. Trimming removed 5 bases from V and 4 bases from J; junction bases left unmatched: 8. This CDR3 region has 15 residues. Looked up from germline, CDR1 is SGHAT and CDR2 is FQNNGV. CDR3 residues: CASSRRGGSNQPQHF. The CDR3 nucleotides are TGTGCCAGCAGCAGGAGAGGGGGCAGTAATCAGCCCCAGCATTTT.

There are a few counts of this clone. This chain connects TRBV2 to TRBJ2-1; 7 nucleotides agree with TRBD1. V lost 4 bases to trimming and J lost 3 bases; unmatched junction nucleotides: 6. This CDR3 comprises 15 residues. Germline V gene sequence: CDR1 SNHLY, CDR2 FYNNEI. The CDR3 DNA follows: TGTGCCAGCAGTGTTTCGGACAGGATCTACAATGAGCAGTTCTTC. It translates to CASSVSDRIYNEQFF.

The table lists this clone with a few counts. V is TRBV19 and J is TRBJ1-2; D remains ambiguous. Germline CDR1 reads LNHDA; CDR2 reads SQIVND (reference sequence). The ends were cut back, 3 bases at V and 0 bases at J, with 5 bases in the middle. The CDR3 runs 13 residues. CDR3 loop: CASSILPNYGYTF. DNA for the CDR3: TGTGCCAGTAGTATTCTACCTAACTATGGCTACACCTTC. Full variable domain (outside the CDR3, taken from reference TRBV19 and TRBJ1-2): DGGITQSPKYLFRKEGQNVTLSCEQNLNHDAMYWYRQDPGQGLRLIYYSQIVNDFQKGDIAEGYSVSREKKESFPLTVTSAQKNPTAFYLCASSILPNYGYTFGSGTRLTVV.

CDR3 in amino acids: CASSSRTGTGKAFF. CDR3 sequence (DNA): TGTGCCAGCAGTTCCCGGACAGGGACGGGGAAGGCTTTCTTT. The chain is built from TRBV6-6 and TRBJ1-1; 8 positions match TRBD1. The CDR3 extends over 14 amino acids. J gave up 11 bases and V 4 bases, and 12 bases lay outside the gene matches. Germline assignment: CDR1 MNHNY and CDR2 SVGAGI (reference sequence).

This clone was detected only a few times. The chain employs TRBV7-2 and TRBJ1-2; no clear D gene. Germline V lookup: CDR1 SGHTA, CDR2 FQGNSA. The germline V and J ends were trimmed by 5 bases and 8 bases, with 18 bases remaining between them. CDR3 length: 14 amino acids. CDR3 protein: CASSATVHGEGYTF. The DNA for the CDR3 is TGTGCCAGCAGCGCAACAGTTCATGGGGAGGGCTACACCTTC.

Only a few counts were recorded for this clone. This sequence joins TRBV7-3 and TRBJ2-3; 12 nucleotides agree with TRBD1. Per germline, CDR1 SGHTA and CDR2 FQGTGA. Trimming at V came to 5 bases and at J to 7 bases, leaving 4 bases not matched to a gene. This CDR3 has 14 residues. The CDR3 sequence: CASSRDRGLNTQYF. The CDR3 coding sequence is TGTGCCAGCAGCCGGGACAGGGGGCTTAATACGCAGTATTTT.

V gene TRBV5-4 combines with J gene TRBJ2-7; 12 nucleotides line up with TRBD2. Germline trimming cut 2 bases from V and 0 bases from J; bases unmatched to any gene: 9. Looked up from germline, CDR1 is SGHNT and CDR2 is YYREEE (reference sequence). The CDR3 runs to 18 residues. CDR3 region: CASSLAASGGESSYEQYV. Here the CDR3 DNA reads TGTGCCAGCAGCTTAGCGGCTAGCGGGGGGGAAAGCTCCTACGAGCAGTACGTC.

The CDR3 protein is CASSYSDRVSYNEQFF. The CDR3 nucleotides are TGTGCCAGCAGTTACTCGGACAGGGTATCCTACAATGAGCAGTTCTTC. This sequence joins TRBV6-5 and TRBJ2-1; TRBD1 agrees at 8 bases. The V gene end was trimmed by 0 bases and the J gene end by 1 base; junction bases not matched to a gene: 2. Per the germline V gene, CDR1 is MNHEY and CDR2 is SVGAGI. There are 16 residues in the CDR3.

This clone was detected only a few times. The DNA for the CDR3 is TGTGCCAGTAGCGGGAGCTGGGACTGGTTCGGCGAGCAGTACTTC. Protein: CASSGSWDWFGEQYF. The rearrangement uses TRBV19 and TRBJ2-7; possibly TRBD2 for D (6 bases). CDR3 length equals 15 residues. V was trimmed by 6 bases and J by 6 bases, leaving 21 bases between them. CDR1 is LNHDA, CDR2 SQIVND, per germline (reference sequence).

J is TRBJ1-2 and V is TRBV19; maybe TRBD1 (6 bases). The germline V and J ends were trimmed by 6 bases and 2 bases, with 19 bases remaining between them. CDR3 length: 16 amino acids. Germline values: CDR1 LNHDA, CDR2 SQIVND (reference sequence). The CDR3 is CASSFSGSTGNYGYTF. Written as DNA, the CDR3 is TGTGCCAGTAGCTTCTCGGGGTCCACAGGGAACTATGGCTACACCTTC.